These 32 T cell receptor beta chains share one sample of origin, sequenced in a study of CXCR3-negative and CXCR3-positive naive CD8 T cells. UMI-labeled TRB cDNA libraries were prepared by 5' RACE. TCRdb reprocessed the 5' RACE reads, with one entry per CDR3 protein and no DNA. The clone table shows about 39,000 distinct CDR3 sequences, with the ten largest holding 6% to 8.5%. The specimen sequenced was memory CD8+ T cells from blood. The receptors stem from a human donor in good health. Some clones in this sample may be carry-over from other donors' samples.

V is TRBV29-1 and J is TRBJ1-5. This CDR3 region has 13 residues. Per germline, CDR1 SQVTM and CDR2 ANQGSEA. The CDR3 is CSVVSIANQPQHF.

The chain combines TRBV20-1 with TRBJ2-3; no DNA is available, so the TRBD1 call from TCRdb remains unchecked. CDR1 is DFQATT, CDR2 SNEGSKA, per germline (reference sequence). CDR3 length: 15 residues. This chain's CDR3 is CSATLGSGGADAQYF.

The chain employs TRBV7-3 and TRBJ2-5; TCRdb picks TRBD2, but there is no DNA to check that call. CDR1 and CDR2 (germline): SGHTA, FQGTGA. The CDR3 loop spans 15 amino acids. The CDR3 sequence is CASSSPSTYGETQYF.

The J gene is TRBJ2-7, the V gene TRBV12-3 or TRBV12-4; TCRdb indicates TRBD1, and absent DNA this call remains unverified. The CDR3 consists of 13 residues. The chain's CDR3 is CASSQGPFREQYF.

The rearrangement uses TRBV2 and TRBJ2-1; TCRdb's D gene call, TRBD2, goes unchecked for lack of DNA. The CDR3 runs 14 residues. Germline V CDR1 and CDR2: SNHLY, FYNNEI. CDR3 residues: CASTGTSGGPIQFF.

The J gene is TRBJ2-7, the V gene TRBV7-2; TCRdb returns TRBD1, unconfirmable since there is no DNA. The germline V gene has CDR1 SGHTA and CDR2 FQGNSA. The CDR3 has 14 residues. Here the CDR3 reads CASSSGTAHYEQYF.

The chain is built from TRBV5-1 and TRBJ2-7. Germline lookup yields CDR1 SGHRS and CDR2 YFSETQ. This CDR3 has 13 amino acids. The CDR3 reads CASSLTGAHEQYF.

This chain connects TRBV9 to TRBJ1-1. This CDR3 has 13 residues. Per the germline V gene, CDR1 is SGDLS and CDR2 is YYNGEE. The CDR3 reads CASSVVVSAEAFF.

V gene TRBV7-8 combines with J gene TRBJ2-1; the TRBD1 assignment by TCRdb is unverifiable without DNA. The CDR3 runs 17 residues. Germline CDR1 and CDR2: SGHVS and FQNEAQ. CDR3 amino acids: CASSWRGGASSYNEQFF.

The chain recombines TRBV28 with TRBJ2-3; as DNA is missing, the TRBD2 call by TCRdb cannot be tested. From germline, CDR1 is MDHEN and CDR2 SYDVKM. CDR3 size: 16 residues. This CDR3 is CASSLTSGANTDTQYF.

The chain is built from TRBV27 and TRBJ1-1; TCRdb selects TRBD1, and the lack of DNA leaves this call unchecked. CDR3 size: 15 residues. Germline assignment: CDR1 MNHEY and CDR2 SMNVEV (reference sequence). The CDR3 here is CASANLGASNTEAFF.

The J gene is TRBJ2-5, the V gene TRBV29-1; the D call from TCRdb, TRBD2, cannot be confirmed without DNA. This CDR3 is built from 13 residues. Germline assignment: CDR1 SQVTM and CDR2 ANQGSEA. The CDR3 loop reads CSVEESSAETQYF.

The chain recombines TRBV4-3 with TRBJ2-1; TCRdb returns TRBD2, unconfirmable since there is no DNA. CDR1 is LGHNA and CDR2 is YSLEER in the germline V gene. This CDR3 region has 13 residues. This chain's CDR3 is CASSHNSVDEQFF.

V gene TRBV20-1 combines with J gene TRBJ1-1; TCRdb designates TRBD1, a call that cannot be tested without DNA. The CDR3 loop spans 15 amino acids. CDR1 and CDR2 (germline): DFQATT, SNEGSKA (reference sequence). CDR3 in amino acids: CSATVAPSRVTEAFF.

The V call is TRBV28, the J call TRBJ2-7; the TRBD1 assignment by TCRdb is unverifiable without DNA. CDR1 is MDHEN and CDR2 is SYDVKM in the germline V gene. This CDR3 spans 16 amino acids. Here the CDR3 reads CASSFERDTSSYEQYF.

This chain uses TRBV29-1 with TRBJ2-7; the D gene TCRdb calls, TRBD2, cannot be checked with no DNA. Germline CDR1 SQVTM, CDR2 ANQGSEA. This CDR3 region has 17 residues. The CDR3 sequence is CSVELGPLAGGSYEQYF.

This CDR3 is CSVGGQTGELFF. The chain joins TRBV29-1 to TRBJ2-2; checking the TCRdb D call of TRBD1 is not possible without DNA. Germline lookup yields CDR1 SQVTM and CDR2 ANQGSEA. The CDR3 runs 12 residues.

V and J are TRBV29-1 and TRBJ2-7; TCRdb's D call of TRBD1 is untestable without DNA. This CDR3 is 15 amino acids long. Germline lookup yields CDR1 SQVTM and CDR2 ANQGSEA. CDR3 loop: CSVEEEGRETYEQYF.

The rearrangement links TRBV29-1 to TRBJ2-3; TCRdb designates TRBD1, a call that cannot be tested without DNA. This CDR3 is built from 13 residues. Germline CDR1 is SQVTM and CDR2 is ANQGSEA. The CDR3 region is CSVQGLGGDTQYF.

The gene calls are TRBV7-2 and TRBJ2-3; the D gene TCRdb calls, TRBD1, cannot be checked with no DNA. CDR3 length: 14 residues. CDR1 is SGHTA and CDR2 is FQGNSA in the germline V gene. CDR3 in amino acids: CASSPGQGEDTQYF.

The chain recombines TRBV10-3 with TRBJ1-1. Germline V gives CDR1 ENHRY, CDR2 SYGVKD. CDR3 length: 14 amino acids. CDR3 in amino acids: CAISDTGRNTEAFF.

This rearrangement joins TRBV19 to TRBJ2-1; TCRdb reports TRBD1, a call that lacks DNA to check it against. CDR3 length: 13 residues. The V gene's germline CDR1 is LNHDA and CDR2 SQIVND (reference sequence). Here the CDR3 reads CASSRTVYNEQFF.

The chain links TRBV20-1 to TRBJ2-7; TCRdb outputs TRBD1, but without DNA this stays unchecked. Germline values: CDR1 DFQATT, CDR2 SNEGSKA (reference sequence). CDR3 length equals 13 residues. This CDR3 reads CSARDGTGAEQYF.

The V call is TRBV20-1, the J call TRBJ1-2; TCRdb's assignment of TRBD1 cannot be checked, as there is no DNA. The CDR3 has 14 residues. Germline V CDR1 and CDR2: DFQATT, SNEGSKA (reference sequence). The CDR3 reads CSALEDSLNYGYTF.

V gene TRBV19 combines with J gene TRBJ2-3. Germline assignment: CDR1 LNHDA and CDR2 SQIVND (reference sequence). The CDR3 extends over 14 amino acids. CDR3 loop: CASRWTITTDTQYF.

The chain uses TRBV6-5 and TRBJ2-3; TCRdb selects TRBD2, and the lack of DNA leaves this call unchecked. Germline assignment: CDR1 MNHEY and CDR2 SVGAGI. The CDR3 is 15 amino acids. The CDR3 region is CASSALAGRTDTQYF.

The chain recombines TRBV27 with TRBJ2-7; TCRdb returns TRBD1, unconfirmable since there is no DNA. The CDR3 covers 15 residues. The V gene's germline CDR1 is MNHEY and CDR2 SMNVEV (reference sequence). CDR3 sequence: CASSFEGQGAYEQYF.

This sequence joins TRBV20-1 and TRBJ2-1; no DNA is available, so the TRBD1 call from TCRdb remains unchecked. CDR3 length equals 12 residues. The germline V gene encodes CDR1 DFQATT and CDR2 SNEGSKA (reference sequence). This CDR3 is CSASGGLDEQFF.

The gene calls are TRBV29-1 and TRBJ1-3. Germline V gene sequence: CDR1 SQVTM, CDR2 ANQGSEA. The CDR3 is made up of 13 amino acids. The CDR3 here is CSVKTALGNTIYF.

This rearrangement joins TRBV12-3 or TRBV12-4 to TRBJ2-3; the D gene TCRdb calls, TRBD2, cannot be checked with no DNA. The CDR3 sequence is 15 residues long. CDR3 loop: CASSLALAGLDTQYF.

The V call is TRBV29-1, the J call TRBJ2-3; as DNA is missing, the TRBD2 call by TCRdb cannot be tested. The CDR3 has 16 amino acids. The germline gives CDR1 SQVTM, CDR2 ANQGSEA. The CDR3 sequence is CSVEETSGFSTDTQYF.

The CDR3 sequence is CAWQPTGQGQETQYF. The chain is built from TRBV30 and TRBJ2-5; TCRdb's assignment of TRBD1 cannot be checked, as there is no DNA. CDR3 length: 15 amino acids. CDR1 and CDR2 from the germline V gene are GTSNPN and SVGIG (reference sequence).